The clone carrying this T cell receptor (beta chain) was seen only once. Its specificity is not known. Sequencing was performed with immunoSEQ multiplex PCR; in TCRdb, only in-frame clones are kept and a portion is missing. This table has approximately 22,000 clones, roughly four fifths appearing once. V lost 4 bases and J 10 bases, leaving 14 bases between the germline ends. The CDR3 is 13 residues long. Germline loops: CDR1 SGHVS, CDR2 FQNEAQ. The ViraFEST assay expanded antigen-specific CD4+ T cells with viral peptide pools before sequencing. Upon completion of about ten days in culture, CD4+ T cells were isolated. All vaccine recipients tested negative for nucleocapsid antibodies and had never contracted SARS-CoV-2 infection. These data belong to a study of vaccination effects on CD4 cells after COVID-19. Study-level findings and limits: Long after vaccination, the clones induced by infection and by vaccine shrank markedly in size.

Sequenced here: CD4+ T cells from PBMCs cultured with HCoV-NL63 spike peptides, sampled before COVID-19 vaccination. The genes are TRBV7-8 and TRBJ2-4; D not certain. The TCR was taken from a human donor who received a COVID-19 vaccine. CDR3 loop: CASSSRTGPIQYF. DNA for the CDR3: TGTGCCAGCAGCTCTCGGACCGGCCCAATTCAGTACTTC.